This T cell receptor beta chain was obtained from a study of cytomegalovirus exposure and HLA in healthy donors. This CDR3 has 15 amino acids. The J segment lost 7 bases and the V segment lost 5 bases, leaving 10 bases of the junction unmatched. Germline assignment: CDR1 SGHVS and CDR2 FNYEAQ. The PCR employed 60 Vbeta primers together with 13 Jbeta primers. The assay was immunoSEQ multiplex PCR, and TCRdb's table has in-frame clones only and misses some. The sample consists of under 200,000 clones, 77% of them appearing once. The sequence was obtained from a female donor in good health and CMV-seronegative. Material: PBMCs. The chain recombines TRBV7-6 with TRBJ2-5, with 10 bases fitting TRBD1. As DNA, the CDR3 is TGTGCCAGCAGCCTTTCAGGGACAGGGGCCGCGACCCAGTACTTC. This encodes CASSLSGTGAATQYF.